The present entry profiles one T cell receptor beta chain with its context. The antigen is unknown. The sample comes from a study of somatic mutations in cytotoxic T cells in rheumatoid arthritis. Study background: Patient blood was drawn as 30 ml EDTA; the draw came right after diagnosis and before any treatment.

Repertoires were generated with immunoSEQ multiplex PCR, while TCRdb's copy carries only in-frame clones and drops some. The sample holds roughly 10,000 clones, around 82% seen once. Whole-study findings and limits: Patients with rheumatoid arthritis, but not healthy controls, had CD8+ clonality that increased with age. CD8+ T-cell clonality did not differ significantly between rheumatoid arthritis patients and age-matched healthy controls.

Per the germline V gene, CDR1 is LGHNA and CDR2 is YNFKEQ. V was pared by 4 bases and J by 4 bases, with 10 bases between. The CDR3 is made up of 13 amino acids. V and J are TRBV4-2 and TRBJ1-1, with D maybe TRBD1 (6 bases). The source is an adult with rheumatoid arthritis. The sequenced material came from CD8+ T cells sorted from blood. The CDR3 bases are TGTGCCAGCAGCCTCCAGGGGCCCACTGAAGCTTTCTTT. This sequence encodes CASSLQGPTEAFF.